This T cell receptor (beta chain) was recorded in a study of cytomegalovirus exposure and HLA in healthy donors. The wider study: A prior study identified 110 million or so unique TCR beta sequences from roughly 180 million T cells. Broader study findings: Associated with cytomegalovirus, according to the listing, were fewer than 200 TCR beta chains.

Though probably carrying unrecorded immune exposures, donors were nominally healthy at sampling. With 60 Vbeta and 13 Jbeta primers, the PCR was carried out. TCRdb keeps only in-frame clones here, not all; method: immunoSEQ multiplex PCR. Altogether 150,000 to 200,000 clones are present, 80% to 90% being singletons, with the ten largest covering about 0.77%. Trimming removed 0 bases from V and 6 bases from J; junction bases left unmatched: 6. CDR3 length: 16 residues. Germline V gene data show CDR1 as SGHTA and CDR2 as FQGTGA. Worth noting for this clone: Its antigen remains unknown.

The chain joins TRBV7-3 to TRBJ2-2; 8 bases are shared with TRBD2. This TCR was sampled from a woman aged 18-29 years in good health and CMV-seronegative. Specimen: PBMCs. The CDR3, as DNA: TGTGCCAGCAGCTTAACGGGGACTAGAGCTCCCGGGGAGCTGTTTTTT. It is translated as CASSLTGTRAPGELFF.